The rows below give T cell receptor beta chains drawn from one sample of a study of beta chain features in type 1 diabetes. The assay was immunoSEQ multiplex PCR, and TCRdb's table has in-frame clones only and misses some. The profile shows about 160,000 clones, about 8.3% of them singletons. Material: central memory CD4+ T cells from blood. Source of these receptors: a woman aged 18 to 35 with type 1 diabetes. CDR3s include the opening cysteine and the closing phenylalanine or tryptophan. D genes are given only for firm matches.

j_call,d_call,v_call,cdr3_aa
TRBJ2-3,TRBD2,TRBV4-3,CASSSSLAGGYTDTQYF
TRBJ2-2,TRBD2,TRBV4-2,CASSQDSSGNTGELFF
TRBJ2-7,NA,TRBV18,CASSQRGGDEQYF
TRBJ2-3,TRBD1,TRBV30,CAWSGQGAGTDTQYF
TRBJ1-2,NA,TRBV30,CAWSIGGGYYGYTF
TRBJ2-7,TRBD1,TRBV2,CASSGYRGYEQYF
TRBJ1-3,NA,TRBV5-1,CASTDPTGGNTIYF
TRBJ2-1,TRBD2,TRBV4-2,CASSQEVRASGRGEQFF
TRBJ2-5,NA,TRBV7-3,CASSSPATGTQYF
TRBJ1-5,TRBD1,TRBV27,CASSSGTGVQPQHF
TRBJ2-5,NA,TRBV18,CASSGQDWETQYF
TRBJ2-1,NA,TRBV7-9,CASSLRTTPRNEQFF
TRBJ2-1,NA,TRBV9,CASSVALVASDNEQFF
TRBJ2-3,NA,TRBV14,CASSSIWRNTDTQYF
TRBJ2-5,TRBD2,TRBV5-1,CASSLTSGPGETQYF
TRBJ2-1,NA,TRBV5-1,CASSLSNLDTQQFF
TRBJ2-7,TRBD2,TRBV7-9,CASSLSGSGRDEQYF
TRBJ1-3,NA,TRBV18,CASSPRQLSGNTIYF
TRBJ2-1,NA,TRBV27,CASSLSRYRRSYNEQFF
TRBJ2-1,TRBD2,TRBV6-6,CASRGTSGSHYNEQFF
TRBJ1-5,NA,TRBV18,CASHGGNSNQPQHF
TRBJ2-3,NA,TRBV7-2,CASSPFRASRTDTQYF
TRBJ1-3,NA,TRBV4-2,CASSLTGNQASGNTIYF
TRBJ1-3,NA,TRBV11-2,CASSLSSGNTIYF
TRBJ1-4,TRBD1,TRBV2,CASIILGTGRKLFF
TRBJ2-5,NA,TRBV13,CASSLEVGRGETQYF
TRBJ1-5,TRBD1,TRBV10-3,CAISDREGNQPQHF
TRBJ1-2,NA,TRBV25-1,CASSEQMGGTEGYTF
TRBJ1-4,NA,TRBV6-5,CASSPTPWKLFF
TRBJ2-5,NA,TRBV5-1,CASSLGAQRETQYF
TRBJ2-7,NA,TRBV6-6,CASSTLRGESSYEQYF
TRBJ2-7,TRBD2,TRBV28,CASSPPLRGTYEQYF
TRBJ1-2,NA,TRBV20-1,CSARLSGHPIF
TRBJ1-6,NA,TRBV9,CASSGGDLGSPLHF
TRBJ1-1,NA,TRBV30,CAWNEDGVTEAFF
TRBJ1-2,NA,TRBV5-1,CASSLEQGGGYTF
TRBJ1-5,NA,TRBV19,CASTMRGGRANQPQHF
TRBJ2-1,NA,TRBV30,CAWSVSPRKRTNNEQFF
TRBJ1-1,NA,TRBV9,CASGRDTEAFF
NA,TRBD2,TRBV4-3,CASSQASGGLGGETQYF
TRBJ2-1,TRBD2,TRBV11-3,CASSSGGLAAVNEQFF
TRBJ2-7,TRBD2,TRBV14,CASRPSGSYEQYF
TRBJ1-1,TRBD1,TRBV13,CASSLTGGGNTEAFF
TRBJ2-5,NA,TRBV7-2,CASSLSKARAQTQYF
TRBJ1-5,TRBD1,TRBV28,CASSLSTGGSNQPQHF
TRBJ2-2,NA,TRBV21-1,CASSKARGQGWDTGELFF
TRBJ2-7,TRBD2,TRBV9,CASSPQAGGYDQQYF
TRBJ1-2,NA,TRBV5-6,CASAAGPGNNYGYTF
TRBJ1-2,NA,TRBV4-3,CASSQEFGQGGYGYTF
TRBJ2-1,TRBD2,TRBV7-2,CASSLVGTSGRSHNEQFF
TRBJ2-7,TRBD2,TRBV7-9,CASSLDVLAVSEQYF
TRBJ2-5,TRBD1,TRBV7-2,CASSPGTAETQYF
TRBJ2-3,TRBD2,TRBV7-2,CASSLAGLAVSTDTQYF
TRBJ2-7,NA,TRBV9,CASSVGPVQGSYEQYF
TRBJ2-1,TRBD2,TRBV7-2,CASSLESSGEQFF